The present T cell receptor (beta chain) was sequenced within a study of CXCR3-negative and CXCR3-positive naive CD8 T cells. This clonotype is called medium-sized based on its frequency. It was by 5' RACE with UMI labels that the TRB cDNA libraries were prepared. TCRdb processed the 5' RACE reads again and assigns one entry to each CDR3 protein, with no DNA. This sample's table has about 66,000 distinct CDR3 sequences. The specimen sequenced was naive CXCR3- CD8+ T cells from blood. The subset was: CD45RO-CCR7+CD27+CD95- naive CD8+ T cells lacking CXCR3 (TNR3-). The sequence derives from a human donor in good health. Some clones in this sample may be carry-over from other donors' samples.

CDR3 amino acids: CSVGPGTENTEAFF. The J gene is TRBJ1-1, the V gene TRBV29-1; TCRdb lists TRBD1, though no DNA is available to test this call. The CDR3 length is 14 residues. In germline, CDR1 is SQVTM, CDR2 ANQGSEA.